A selection of T cell receptor beta chains follows, all from one sample in a study of cytomegalovirus exposure and HLA in healthy donors. Data came from immunoSEQ multiplex PCR; TCRdb stores just in-frame clones and leaves some out. The data contain 100,000 to 150,000 clones, roughly 89% of them singletons. Material for sequencing was PBMCs. The receptors come from a woman younger than 35 in good health and CMV-seronegative. CDR3s include the opening cysteine and the closing phenylalanine or tryptophan. The order of the fields is J gene, D gene, clone size, V gene, CDR3 protein. D genes are given only for firm matches. Clone size is shown for a subset of rows, as once, few, many or a class of expanded clone.

TRBJ2-7 | TRBD2 | few | TRBV6-5 | CASSTSAAGGGEQYF
TRBJ2-3 | TRBD2 | NA | TRBV27 | CASSLTSGTDTQYF
TRBJ1-4 | NA | once | TRBV28 | CASGLTVTNEKLFF
TRBJ2-2 | TRBD2 | NA | TRBV7-6 | CASSLTASGETGELFF
TRBJ2-3 | TRBD2 | NA | TRBV9 | CASSAGLAGSRSTQYF
TRBJ1-1 | TRBD1 | NA | TRBV30 | CAWGQGWGGTEAFF
TRBJ1-5 | NA | NA | TRBV6-1 | CASSKGAALYSNQPQHF
TRBJ2-1 | TRBD2 | NA | TRBV6-1 | CASSVAGGSYNEQFF
TRBJ1-1 | NA | NA | TRBV28 | CANRNSMNTEAFF
TRBJ2-2 | TRBD1 | NA | TRBV7-9 | CASTPQGQEFPGELFF
TRBJ2-7 | NA | NA | TRBV30 | CAWILSYEQYF
TRBJ1-3 | NA | once | TRBV6-5 | CASTGENSGNTIYF
TRBJ2-7 | NA | NA | TRBV28 | CASRDSGSYEQYF
TRBJ2-2 | NA | NA | TRBV6-5 | CASRPGTNTGELFF
TRBJ1-1 | TRBD1 | NA | TRBV7-9 | CASSLVGTGEWENTEAFF
TRBJ2-7 | TRBD2 | NA | TRBV4-2 | CASSQAVNSGTVYEQYF